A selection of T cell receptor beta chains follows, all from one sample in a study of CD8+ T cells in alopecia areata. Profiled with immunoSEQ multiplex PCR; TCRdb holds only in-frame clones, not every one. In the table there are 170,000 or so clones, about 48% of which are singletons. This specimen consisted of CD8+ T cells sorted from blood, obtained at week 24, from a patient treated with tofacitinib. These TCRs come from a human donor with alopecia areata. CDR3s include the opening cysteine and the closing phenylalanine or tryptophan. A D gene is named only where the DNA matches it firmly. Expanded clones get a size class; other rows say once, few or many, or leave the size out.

DNA: TGTGCCAGCAGCCTAACAGGGGGCGCGGGCAATCAGCCCCAGCATTTT; CDR3: CASSLTGGAGNQPQHF; V: TRBV7-8; D: TRBD1; J: TRBJ1-5; length: 16; size: NA
DNA: TGTGCCAGCAGCCCAAGACCAGGGGCCTACGAGCAGTACTTC; CDR3: CASSPRPGAYEQYF; V: TRBV7-8; D: NA; J: TRBJ2-7; length: 14; size: few
DNA: TGCGCCAGCAGCGATTCCGGGACAGGGGGTGGAGAGACCCAGTACTTC; CDR3: CASSDSGTGGGETQYF; V: TRBV5-1; D: TRBD1; J: TRBJ2-5; length: 16; size: NA
DNA: TGTGCCTGGAGGAGATTAGGGGCCGAGAACACTGAAGCTTTCTTT; CDR3: CAWRRLGAENTEAFF; V: TRBV30; D: NA; J: TRBJ1-1; length: 15; size: NA
DNA: TGCGCCAGCAGCTTAGGGGACCCGGCGACCTACGAGCAGTACTTC; CDR3: CASSLGDPATYEQYF; V: TRBV5-1; D: NA; J: TRBJ2-7; length: 15; size: NA
DNA: TGTGCCAGCAGTTGGAATGAGCAGTTCTTC; CDR3: CASSWNEQFF; V: TRBV7-9; D: NA; J: TRBJ2-1; length: 10; size: NA
DNA: TGTGCCACCAGGGCGGGGTCGGACGCCGGGGAGCTGTTTTTT; CDR3: CATRAGSDAGELFF; V: TRBV15; D: NA; J: TRBJ2-2; length: 14; size: few
DNA: TGTGCCTGGAGTTACTCGGACGAGCAGTACTTC; CDR3: CAWSYSDEQYF; V: TRBV30; D: NA; J: TRBJ2-7; length: 11; size: NA
DNA: TGCAGCGTCAGGACAGGGGGCAGGGAGCAGTACTTC; CDR3: CSVRTGGREQYF; V: TRBV29-1; D: TRBD1; J: TRBJ2-7; length: 12; size: few
DNA: TGCGCCAGTAGTATAGCGGGTACAGCCTACGAGCAGTACTTC; CDR3: CASSIAGTAYEQYF; V: TRBV5-1; D: TRBD2; J: TRBJ2-7; length: 14; size: NA
DNA: TGTGCCAGCAGCTCTCCAAGTTCACCCCTCCACTTT; CDR3: CASSSPSSPLHF; V: TRBV13; D: NA; J: TRBJ1-6; length: 12; size: few
DNA: TGCGCCAGCCGGTTGACAGGGACTAATGAAAAACTGTTTTTT; CDR3: CASRLTGTNEKLFF; V: TRBV10-2; D: TRBD1; J: TRBJ1-4; length: 14; size: NA
DNA: TGTGCCAGCTCACCACCCGAGCGGGTAAGAGAGGATGAGCAGTTCTTC; CDR3: CASSPPERVREDEQFF; V: TRBV18; D: NA; J: TRBJ2-1; length: 16; size: NA
DNA: TGCGCCAGCGGGGACAGCTCCTACGAGCAGTACTTC; CDR3: CASGDSSYEQYF; V: TRBV5-1; D: TRBD1; J: TRBJ2-7; length: 12; size: few
DNA: TGTGCCAGGACAGCGGGGGGGAGCTCCTACAATGAGCAGTTCTTC; CDR3: CARTAGGSSYNEQFF; V: TRBV2; D: TRBD2; J: TRBJ2-1; length: 15; size: once
DNA: TGTGCCAGCTGGGGACTTCAAGAGACCCAGTACTTC; CDR3: CASWGLQETQYF; V: TRBV6-1; D: NA; J: TRBJ2-5; length: 12; size: NA
DNA: TGTGCCAGCAGCCCTGGTGGGACAGGGGATCAGCCCCAGCATTTT; CDR3: CASSPGGTGDQPQHF; V: TRBV5-5; D: TRBD1; J: TRBJ1-5; length: 15; size: few
DNA: TGTGCCAGCAGCTTGACCAGCTACGAGCAGTACTTC; CDR3: CASSLTSYEQYF; V: TRBV11-2; D: NA; J: TRBJ2-7; length: 12; size: few
DNA: TGTGCCAGCAGCGGTAGCGGGGTGGTAGATACGCAGTATTTT; CDR3: CASSGSGVVDTQYF; V: TRBV9; D: TRBD2; J: TRBJ2-3; length: 14; size: NA
DNA: TGTGCCAGCGGCAGGGCTAGCACAGATACGCAGTATTTT; CDR3: CASGRASTDTQYF; V: TRBV27; D: NA; J: TRBJ2-3; length: 13; size: NA
DNA: TGTGCCAGCAGGCCACGGGACAGGGAAGGAGGAGGCTACACCTTC; CDR3: CASRPRDREGGGYTF; V: TRBV6-5; D: TRBD1; J: TRBJ1-2; length: 15; size: NA
DNA: TGTGCCAGCGGAACGACCGGGACTCCTCGGGGCGAGCAGTACTTC; CDR3: CASGTTGTPRGEQYF; V: TRBV7-9; D: NA; J: TRBJ2-7; length: 15; size: once
DNA: TGTGCCAGCAGTGAAACAGGGGAAACGGACACCATATATTTT; CDR3: CASSETGETDTIYF; V: TRBV25-1; D: TRBD1; J: TRBJ1-3; length: 14; size: NA
DNA: TGTGCCAGCAGAAAGGGCAACTATGGCTACACCTTC; CDR3: CASRKGNYGYTF; V: TRBV25-1; D: NA; J: TRBJ1-2; length: 12; size: NA
DNA: TGTGCCAGCAGCTCGATGCAGGCACCCCTCCACTTT; CDR3: CASSSMQAPLHF; V: TRBV11-2; D: NA; J: TRBJ1-6; length: 12; size: few
DNA: TGTGCCTGGAGTTGGGGAGGGGACACTGAAGCTTTCTTT; CDR3: CAWSWGGDTEAFF; V: TRBV30; D: NA; J: TRBJ1-1; length: 13; size: NA
DNA: TGTGCCAGCCAACCGACCGGGACTGCTTCACCCCTCCACTTT; CDR3: CASQPTGTASPLHF; V: TRBV27; D: NA; J: TRBJ1-6; length: 14; size: NA
DNA: TGCAGCGTCTACAGGGGGCGCAACTATGGCTACACCTTC; CDR3: CSVYRGRNYGYTF; V: TRBV29-1; D: TRBD1; J: TRBJ1-2; length: 13; size: NA
DNA: TGTGCCAGCAGCGGGACTAGCATTAATAAGGTCAATGAGCAGTTCTTC; CDR3: CASSGTSINKVNEQFF; V: TRBV13; D: TRBD2; J: TRBJ2-1; length: 16; size: NA
DNA: TGTGCCAGCAGCTTAATGGAGACCCAGTACTTC; CDR3: CASSLMETQYF; V: TRBV7-9; D: NA; J: TRBJ2-5; length: 11; size: NA
DNA: TGTGCCAGCAGCACCGTCTCCTACGAGCAGTACTTC; CDR3: CASSTVSYEQYF; V: TRBV7-8; D: NA; J: TRBJ2-7; length: 12; size: NA
DNA: TGTGCCAGCAGTGTAGGAGGCGGGGGCCTCATAGATGAGCAGTTCTTC; CDR3: CASSVGGGGLIDEQFF; V: TRBV2; D: NA; J: TRBJ2-1; length: 16; size: NA
DNA: TGTGCCAGCAGCCTCATACATAGCTATGGCTACACCTTC; CDR3: CASSLIHSYGYTF; V: TRBV7-3; D: NA; J: TRBJ1-2; length: 13; size: NA
DNA: TGCAGCGTTGATAGTTGGACGGAGGACCTCTACGAGCAGTACTTC; CDR3: CSVDSWTEDLYEQYF; V: TRBV29-1; D: NA; J: TRBJ2-7; length: 15; size: few
DNA: TGTGCCAGCAGTTGGGGAGGTTCACCCCTCCACTTT; CDR3: CASSWGGSPLHF; V: TRBV27; D: NA; J: TRBJ1-6; length: 12; size: NA
DNA: TGTGCCATCAGGGTTAGTTCCTACGAGCAGTACTTC; CDR3: CAIRVSSYEQYF; V: TRBV10-3; D: NA; J: TRBJ2-7; length: 12; size: few
DNA: TGCGCCAGCTCGGGGCAGGGCGGAGAAAAACTGTTTTTT; CDR3: CASSGQGGEKLFF; V: TRBV10-2; D: NA; J: TRBJ1-4; length: 13; size: few
DNA: TGCGCCAGCAGCCAAGTTTTACAGGGCGGCCAGCCCCAGCATTTT; CDR3: CASSQVLQGGQPQHF; V: TRBV4-3; D: NA; J: TRBJ1-5; length: 15; size: NA
DNA: TGTGCCACCTACTCCTTGGAGGGGCGTGGTGAAAAACTGTTTTTT; CDR3: CATYSLEGRGEKLFF; V: TRBV7-9; D: NA; J: TRBJ1-4; length: 15; size: few
DNA: TGCAGCGTCCAGAGGGGGACGGACTATGGCTACACCTTC; CDR3: CSVQRGTDYGYTF; V: TRBV29-1; D: NA; J: TRBJ1-2; length: 13; size: few
DNA: TGCAGCGTCCCCTCACAGGGACGGTACACCTTC; CDR3: CSVPSQGRYTF; V: TRBV29-1; D: NA; J: TRBJ1-2; length: 11; size: NA
DNA: TGTGCCTGGAGACCGGGATGGCGCTCACCCCTCCACTTT; CDR3: CAWRPGWRSPLHF; V: TRBV30; D: NA; J: TRBJ1-6; length: 13; size: NA